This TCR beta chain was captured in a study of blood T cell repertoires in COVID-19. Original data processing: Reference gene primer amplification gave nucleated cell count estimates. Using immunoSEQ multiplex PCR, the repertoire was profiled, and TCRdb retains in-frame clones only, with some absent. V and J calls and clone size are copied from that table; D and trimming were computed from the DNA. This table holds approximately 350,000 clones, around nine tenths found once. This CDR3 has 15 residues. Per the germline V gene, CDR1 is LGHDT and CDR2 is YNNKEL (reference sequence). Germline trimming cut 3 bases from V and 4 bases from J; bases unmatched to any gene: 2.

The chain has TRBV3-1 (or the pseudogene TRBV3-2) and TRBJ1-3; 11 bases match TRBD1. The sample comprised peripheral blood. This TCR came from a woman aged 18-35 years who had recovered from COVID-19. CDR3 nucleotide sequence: TGTGCCAGCAGCCAGGACAGGGGGCTCGGAAACACCATATATTTT. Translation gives CASSQDRGLGNTIYF.